The 25 T cell receptor beta chains below all came from one sample that was sequenced in a study of OX40 agonist ivuxolimab in advanced cancers. Repertoires were generated with immunoSEQ multiplex PCR, while TCRdb's copy carries only in-frame clones and drops some. The sample lists 70,000 to 100,000 clones, 89% occurring once. The sequencing here drew on CD4+ or CD8+ T cells sorted from blood, taken in a trial of the OX40 agonist ivuxolimab. The receptors here all came from an adult with an advanced solid tumor such as melanoma, head and neck, liver or kidney cancer.

The rearrangement uses TRBV6-5 and TRBJ2-1; tentatively, D is TRBD1 (6 bases). V lost 6 bases and J lost 4, with 7 bases in between. Germline loops: CDR1 MNHEY, CDR2 SVGAGI. The CDR3 runs 12 residues. CDR3 residues: CASRDSYNEQFF. CDR3 DNA sequence: TGTGCCAGCAGGGACAGTTACAATGAGCAGTTCTTC.

CDR3 loop: CAWTSGGIYGYTF. CDR3 in DNA: TGTGCCTGGACGTCTGGGGGGATCTATGGCTACACCTTC. This chain connects TRBV30 to TRBJ1-2, with D perhaps matching TRBD1 (5 bases). The V and J ends lost 4 bases and 4 bases respectively, with 13 bases between them. Germline loops: CDR1 GTSNPN, CDR2 SVGIG (reference sequence). The CDR3 contains 13 residues. The whole variable domain, filled in from reference TRBV30 and TRBJ1-2, reads SQTIHQWPATLVQPVGSPLSLECTVEGTSNPNLYWYRQAAGRGLQLLFYSVGIGQISSEVPQNLSASRPQDRQFILSSKKLLLSDSGFYLCAWTSGGIYGYTFGSGTRLTVV.

The chain has TRBV7-9 and TRBJ2-7; weak D call: TRBD1 (6 bases). Germline values: CDR1 SEHNR, CDR2 FQNEAQ (reference sequence). V shed 4 bases and J shed 7 bases, with 11 bases lying between them. This CDR3 is 12 amino acids long. The CDR3 is CASSWGQPEQYF. CDR3 DNA: TGTGCCAGCAGCTGGGGACAACCAGAGCAGTACTTC.

The rearrangement links TRBV30 to TRBJ2-7; D is perhaps TRBD1 (5 bases). CDR3 length: 14 amino acids. Germline V gene sequence: CDR1 GTSNPN, CDR2 SVGIG (reference sequence). Trimming cost V 0 bases and J 5 bases, with 14 bases left between them. As DNA, the CDR3 is TGTGCCTGGAGTGTAGACAGCTGGGGCAACGAGCAGTACTTC. Its translation is CAWSVDSWGNEQYF.

The chain couples TRBV7-2 to TRBJ2-7; D is perhaps TRBD2 (5 bases). V shed 4 bases and J shed 6 bases, with 10 bases lying between them. The germline CDR1 and CDR2 sequences are SGHTA and FQGNSA. The CDR3 is 12 residues long. The CDR3 nucleotides read TGTGCCAGCAGCTCCGACTATCGCGAGCAGTACTTC. It is translated as CASSSDYREQYF.

This rearrangement joins TRBV7-2 to TRBJ2-1; maybe TRBD2 (6 bases). V was clipped by 5 bases and J by 2 bases, with 13 bases between them. This CDR3 is built from 15 residues. Germline values: CDR1 SGHTA, CDR2 FQGNSA. CDR3 amino acids: CASSPAGIPYNEQFF. In nucleotides, the CDR3 is TGTGCCAGCAGCCCAGCGGGTATCCCCTACAATGAGCAGTTCTTC.

The chain links TRBV2 to TRBJ2-3; 10 bases line up with TRBD1. Germline CDR1 reads SNHLY; CDR2 reads FYNNEI. This CDR3 has 15 amino acids. The trim removed 8 bases at V and 2 bases at J, leaving 7 bases unmatched. CDR3 bases: TGTGCCAGCGGCCGGGACAGGGGTCCCACAGATACGCAGTATTTT. This gives the protein CASGRDRGPTDTQYF.

V usage is TRBV5-1 and J usage is TRBJ2-7, with TRBD2 matching over 9 bases. This CDR3 comprises 17 residues. The V segment lost 0 bases and the J segment 2 bases; nucleotides outside the gene matches: 9. The V gene's germline CDR1 is SGHRS and CDR2 YFSETQ. The CDR3 DNA reads as TGCGCCAGCAGCTTGGACCCGGGACTAGCAGGCACCTACGAGCAGTACTTC. Translation gives CASSLDPGLAGTYEQYF.

The chain couples TRBV7-2 to TRBJ2-7, with D perhaps being TRBD1 or TRBD2 (5 bases each). Germline CDR1 is SGHTA and CDR2 is FQGNSA. Trimming left V 6 bases short and J 0 bases short, with 12 bases between. The CDR3 contains 14 residues. CDR3 coding DNA: TGTGCCAGCAGGTCCGGGGACGGCTCCTACGAGCAGTACTTC. Its translation is CASRSGDGSYEQYF. The full variable domain, in which reference TRBV7-2 and TRBJ2-7 provide the parts outside the CDR3, is GAGVSQSPSNKVTEKGKDVELRCDPISGHTALYWYRQSLGQGLEFLIYFQGNSAPDKSGLPSDRFSAERTGGSVSTLTIQRTQQEDSAVYLCASRSGDGSYEQYFGPGTRLTVT.

The J gene is TRBJ1-1, the V gene TRBV7-2; a possible D gene is TRBD1 (5 bases). V shed 6 bases and J shed 1 base, with 15 bases lying between them. There are 15 residues in the CDR3. The germline V gene encodes CDR1 SGHTA and CDR2 FQGNSA. The CDR3 loop is CASSRQVGQNTEAFF. The CDR3 DNA reads TGTGCCAGCAGTCGCCAGGTGGGGCAGAACACTGAAGCTTTCTTT.

The V gene is TRBV19, the J gene TRBJ2-3; no firm D call. Germline values: CDR1 LNHDA, CDR2 SQIVND (reference sequence). The CDR3 extends over 15 amino acids. V shed 3 bases and J shed 4 bases, with 14 bases lying between them. The CDR3 here is CASSIGFQISDTQYF. The CDR3 bases are TGTGCCAGTAGTATCGGCTTCCAGATTTCAGATACGCAGTATTTT.

This clone was seen a few times. The chain employs TRBV11-2 and TRBJ2-2; D may be TRBD1 (5 bases). V gave up 2 bases and J gave up 1 base, with 8 bases separating them. The CDR3 has 15 amino acids. In germline, CDR1 is SGHAT, CDR2 FQNNGV. CDR3 coding DNA: TGTGCCAGCAGCTTATCGCAGGGGAACACCGGGGAGCTGTTTTTT. Translation gives CASSLSQGNTGELFF.

The J gene is TRBJ1-2, the V gene TRBV6-1; D is perhaps TRBD1 (5 bases). The CDR3 totals 14 residues. The V end was cut by 3 bases, the J end by 5 bases, with 13 bases between. CDR1 and CDR2 (germline): MNHNS, SASEGT. CDR3 region: CASSEGTGVYGYTF. DNA of the CDR3: TGTGCCAGCAGTGAGGGGACGGGAGTGTATGGCTACACCTTC.

The chain carries TRBV18 and TRBJ1-2; the match to TRBD1 covers 8 bases. With 2 bases clipped from V and 8 bases from J, the junction kept 1 base outside the gene matches. This CDR3 has 12 residues. The germline V gene has CDR1 KGHSH and CDR2 LQKENI. In DNA, the CDR3 is TGTGCCAGCTCACCAGACAGGGGAGGCTACACCTTC. This encodes CASSPDRGGYTF.

V gene TRBV7-9 combines with J gene TRBJ2-7; 14 nucleotides line up with TRBD2. V shed 6 bases, J shed 2 bases, and the junction held 3 bases outside the gene matches. Germline CDR1 reads SEHNR; CDR2 reads FQNEAQ (reference sequence). This CDR3 has 15 amino acids. The chain's CDR3 is CASRQGLAGAYEQYF. The CDR3 DNA reads as TGTGCCAGCAGACAGGGACTAGCGGGAGCCTACGAGCAGTACTTC.

The chain employs TRBV10-1 and TRBJ2-3, with D tentatively TRBD2 (5 bases). Germline assignment: CDR1 WNHNN and CDR2 SYGVQD (reference sequence). V was cut by 3 bases and J by 0 bases, with 10 bases left in between. The CDR3 spans 15 residues. The CDR3, as DNA: TGCGCCAGCAGTGATGGACTCTCTAGCACAGATACGCAGTATTTT. This gives the protein CASSDGLSSTDTQYF.

The chain recombines TRBV11-3 with TRBJ2-3, with D maybe TRBD2 (6 bases). Trimming shortened V by 1 base and J by 0 bases, and 14 bases separated the two germline ends. This CDR3 has 17 amino acids. Germline CDR1 and CDR2: SGHNT and YENEEA. Here the CDR3 DNA reads TGTGCCAGCAGCTTAGGGCCCAGCGGAGGGAGCACAGATACGCAGTATTTT. Translated: CASSLGPSGGSTDTQYF.

The table lists this clone with a few counts. The V call is TRBV19, the J call TRBJ1-1, with TRBD1 matching 7 bases. Per germline, CDR1 LNHDA and CDR2 SQIVND (reference sequence). The length of the CDR3 is 13 residues. Trimming took 6 bases from V and 7 from J; bases not matched to a gene: 8. The CDR3: CASSKGTVHEAFF. CDR3 nucleotide sequence: TGTGCCAGTAGCAAAGGGACAGTCCATGAAGCTTTCTTT.

J is TRBJ1-1 and V is TRBV7-9; D call uncertain. Germline V lookup: CDR1 SEHNR, CDR2 FQNEAQ (reference sequence). The CDR3 has 13 amino acids. Trimming took 2 bases from V and 1 from J, leaving 5 bases between them. CDR3 sequence reads: CASSLRWNTEAFF. The CDR3 nucleotides read TGTGCCAGCAGCTTAAGATGGAACACTGAAGCTTTCTTT.

The chain recombines TRBV4-1 with TRBJ2-3; no firm D call. Trimming took off 0 bases at V and 0 bases at J, with 16 bases between the two ends. Germline V gene lookup returns CDR1 MGHRA and CDR2 YSYEKL. The CDR3 consists of 18 residues. The CDR3 loop reads CASSQDTSRPYSTDTQYF. The CDR3 nucleotides are TGCGCCAGCAGCCAAGATACCTCAAGGCCCTACAGCACAGATACGCAGTATTTT.

The V gene is TRBV6-5, the J gene TRBJ2-7, with D hard to call. Germline-derived CDR1 and CDR2 are MNHEY and SVGAGI. The V gene lost 5 bases and the J gene lost 2 bases, with 16 bases spanning the gap. The CDR3 has 15 residues. This CDR3 is CASSKSSRVTYEQYF. CDR3 DNA: TGTGCCAGCAGTAAATCTTCTAGGGTTACCTACGAGCAGTACTTC.

The chain has TRBV7-9 and TRBJ2-2; no reliable D call. Germline CDR1 is SEHNR and CDR2 is FQNEAQ (reference sequence). The ends were cut back, 4 bases at V and 2 bases at J, with 8 bases in the middle. The CDR3 loop spans 14 amino acids. CDR3 bases: TGTGCCAGCAGCTCCCGAGTTAACACCGGGGAGCTGTTTTTT. It translates to CASSSRVNTGELFF.

V usage is TRBV4-3 and J usage is TRBJ2-6, with TRBD2 as a possible D gene (6 bases). The length of the CDR3 is 18 residues. V lost 6 bases, J lost 0 bases, and 18 bases lay in between. From germline, CDR1 is LGHNA and CDR2 YSLEER. The chain's CDR3 is CASSRWSDGSSGANVLTF. The CDR3 DNA sequence: TGCGCCAGCAGTCGCTGGAGCGACGGGAGCTCTGGGGCCAACGTCCTGACTTTC.

Here the CDR3 DNA reads TGTGCCAGCAAAAACGGTTGGAATCAGCCCCAGCATTTT. It yields the protein CASKNGWNQPQHF. This rearrangement joins TRBV6-1 to TRBJ1-5; D not certain. V was shortened by 7 bases and J by 4 bases, with 11 bases between the two germline ends. Germline V gene sequence: CDR1 MNHNS, CDR2 SASEGT. The CDR3 covers 13 residues.

The rearrangement uses TRBV7-2 and TRBJ1-1; 9 bases are a match to TRBD1. Looked up from germline, CDR1 is SGHTA and CDR2 is FQGNSA. The CDR3 is made up of 14 amino acids. The V and J ends lost 5 bases and 4 bases, in that order; junction bases with no gene match: 5. In DNA form, the CDR3 reads TGTGCCAGCAGCAATGGACAGGGGACCACTGAAGCTTTCTTT. It specifies CASSNGQGTTEAFF.